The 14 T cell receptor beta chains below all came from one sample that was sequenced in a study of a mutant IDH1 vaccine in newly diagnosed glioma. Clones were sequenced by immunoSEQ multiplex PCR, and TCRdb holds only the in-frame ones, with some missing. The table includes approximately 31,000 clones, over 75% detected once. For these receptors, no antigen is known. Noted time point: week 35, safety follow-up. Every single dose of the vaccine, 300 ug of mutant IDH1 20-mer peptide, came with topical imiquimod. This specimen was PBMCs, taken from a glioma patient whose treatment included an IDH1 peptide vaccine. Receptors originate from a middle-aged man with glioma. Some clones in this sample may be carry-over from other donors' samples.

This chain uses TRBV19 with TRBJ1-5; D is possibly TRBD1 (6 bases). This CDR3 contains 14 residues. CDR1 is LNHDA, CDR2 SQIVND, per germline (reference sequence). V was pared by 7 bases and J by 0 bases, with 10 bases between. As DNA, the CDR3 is TGTGCCAGTATGGGGGGCTATAGCAATCAGCCCCAGCATTTT. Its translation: CASMGGYSNQPQHF.

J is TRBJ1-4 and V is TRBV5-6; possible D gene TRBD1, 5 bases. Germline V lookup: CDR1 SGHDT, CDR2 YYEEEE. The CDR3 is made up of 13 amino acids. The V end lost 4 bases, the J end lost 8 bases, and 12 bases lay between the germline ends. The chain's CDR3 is CASSAGTGEKLFF. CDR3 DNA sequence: TGTGCCAGCAGCGCCGGGACTGGGGAAAAACTGTTTTTT.

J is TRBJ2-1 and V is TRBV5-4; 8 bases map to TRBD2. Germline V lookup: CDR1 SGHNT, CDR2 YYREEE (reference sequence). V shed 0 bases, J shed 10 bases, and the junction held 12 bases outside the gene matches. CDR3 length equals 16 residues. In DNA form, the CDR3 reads TGTGCCAGCAGCTTGGATTCTAATCGGGGGGGCGAGGAGCAGTTCTTC. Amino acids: CASSLDSNRGGEEQFF.

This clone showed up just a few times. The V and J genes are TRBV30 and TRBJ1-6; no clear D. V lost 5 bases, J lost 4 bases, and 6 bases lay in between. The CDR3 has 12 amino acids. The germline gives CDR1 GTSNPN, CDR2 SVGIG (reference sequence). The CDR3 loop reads CAWGYYNSPLHF. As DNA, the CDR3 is TGTGCCTGGGGTTATTATAATTCACCCCTCCACTTT.

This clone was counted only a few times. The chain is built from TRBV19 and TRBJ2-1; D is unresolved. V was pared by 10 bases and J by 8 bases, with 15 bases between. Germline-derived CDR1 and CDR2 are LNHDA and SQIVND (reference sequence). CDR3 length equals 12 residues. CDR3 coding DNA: TGTGCCACCACAATGCTAGGCTATGAGCAGTTCTTC. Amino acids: CATTMLGYEQFF.

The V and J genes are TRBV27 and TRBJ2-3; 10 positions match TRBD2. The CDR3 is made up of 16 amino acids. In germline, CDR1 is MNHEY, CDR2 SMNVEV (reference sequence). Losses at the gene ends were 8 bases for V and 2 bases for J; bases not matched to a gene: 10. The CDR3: CASATGTSVVTDTQYF. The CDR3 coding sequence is TGTGCCAGCGCGACCGGGACTAGCGTGGTCACAGATACGCAGTATTTT.

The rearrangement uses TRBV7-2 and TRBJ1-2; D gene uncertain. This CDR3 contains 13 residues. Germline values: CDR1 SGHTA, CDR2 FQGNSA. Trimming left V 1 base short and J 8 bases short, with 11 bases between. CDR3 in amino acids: CASSLVVEEGYTF. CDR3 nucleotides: TGTGCCAGCAGCTTAGTCGTAGAAGAAGGCTACACCTTC.

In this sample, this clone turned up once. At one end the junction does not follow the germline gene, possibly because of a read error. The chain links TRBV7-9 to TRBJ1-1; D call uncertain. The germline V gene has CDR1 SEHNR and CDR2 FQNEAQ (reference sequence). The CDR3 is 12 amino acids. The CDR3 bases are TGTGCCAGCAGCTTAATACACACTGAAGCTTTTTTT. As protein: CASSLIHTEAFF.

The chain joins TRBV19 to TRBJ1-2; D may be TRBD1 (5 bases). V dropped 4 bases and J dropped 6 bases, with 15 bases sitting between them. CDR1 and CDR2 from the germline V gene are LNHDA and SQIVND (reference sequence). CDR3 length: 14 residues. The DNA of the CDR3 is TGTGCCAGTAGTAAGGTCTCGTGGGGGGATGGCTACACCTTC. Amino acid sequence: CASSKVSWGDGYTF.

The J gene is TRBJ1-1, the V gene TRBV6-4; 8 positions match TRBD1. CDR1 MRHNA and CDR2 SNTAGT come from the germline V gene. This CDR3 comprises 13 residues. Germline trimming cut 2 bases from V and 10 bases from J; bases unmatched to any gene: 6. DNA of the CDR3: TGTGCCAGCAGTGACGCCCGGACAGGGAGAGCTTTCTTT. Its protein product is CASSDARTGRAFF.

CDR3 nucleotide sequence: TGTGCCAGCAGTGACTCGATCACGCCCTCCGCACCCCTCCACTTT. Amino acids: CASSDSITPSAPLHF. The J gene is TRBJ1-6, the V gene TRBV6-4; D not resolved. The length of the CDR3 is 15 residues. The germline CDR1 and CDR2 sequences are MRHNA and SNTAGT. The ends were cut back, 0 bases at V and 11 bases at J, with 14 bases in the middle.

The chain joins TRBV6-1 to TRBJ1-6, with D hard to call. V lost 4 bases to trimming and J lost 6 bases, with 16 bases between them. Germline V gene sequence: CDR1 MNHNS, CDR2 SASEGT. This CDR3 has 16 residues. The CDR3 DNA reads TGTGCCAGCAGTGCCCAATCAGCACCAGTTAATTCACCCCTCCACTTT. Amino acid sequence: CASSAQSAPVNSPLHF.

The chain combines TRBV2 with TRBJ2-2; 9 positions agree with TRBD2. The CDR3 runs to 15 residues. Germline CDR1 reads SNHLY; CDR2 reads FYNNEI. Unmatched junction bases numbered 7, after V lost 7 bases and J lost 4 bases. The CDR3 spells CASTGTSSSTGELFF. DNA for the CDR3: TGTGCCAGCACTGGGACTAGCTCCTCCACCGGGGAGCTGTTTTTT.

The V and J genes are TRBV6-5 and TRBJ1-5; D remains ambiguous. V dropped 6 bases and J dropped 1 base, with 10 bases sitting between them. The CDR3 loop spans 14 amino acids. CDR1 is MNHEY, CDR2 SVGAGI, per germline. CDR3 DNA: TGTGCCAGCAGCTCCGGGGTCAGCAATCAGCCCCAGCATTTT. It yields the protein CASSSGVSNQPQHF.